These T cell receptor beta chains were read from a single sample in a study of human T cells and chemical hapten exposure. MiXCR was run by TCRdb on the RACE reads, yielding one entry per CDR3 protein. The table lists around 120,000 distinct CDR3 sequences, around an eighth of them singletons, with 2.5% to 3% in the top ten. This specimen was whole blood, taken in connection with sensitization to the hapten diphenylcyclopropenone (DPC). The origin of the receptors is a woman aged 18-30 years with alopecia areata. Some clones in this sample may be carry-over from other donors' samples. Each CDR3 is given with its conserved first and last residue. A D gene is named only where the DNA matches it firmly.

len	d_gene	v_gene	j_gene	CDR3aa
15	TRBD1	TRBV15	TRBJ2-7	CATSRTRGQGDEQYF
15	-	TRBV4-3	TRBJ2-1	CASTLDSARYNEQFF
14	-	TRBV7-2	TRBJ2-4	CASTLDSSKNIQYF
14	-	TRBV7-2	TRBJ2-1	CASSLPRLGDEQFF
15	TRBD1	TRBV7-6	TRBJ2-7	CASSLIGQGAGEQYF
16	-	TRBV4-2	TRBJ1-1	CASSQAPSSGITEAFF
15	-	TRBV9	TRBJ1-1	CASGGAGPVYSEAFF
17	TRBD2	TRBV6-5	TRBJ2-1	CASSYGGSGASYNEQFF
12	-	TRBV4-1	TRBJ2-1	CASSQEGEGEFF
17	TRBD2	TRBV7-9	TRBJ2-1	CASSLAPPGLVYNEQFF
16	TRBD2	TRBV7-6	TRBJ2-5	CASSLDRTRTQETQYF
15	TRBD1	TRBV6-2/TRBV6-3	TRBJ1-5	CASSRRTGTDQPQHF
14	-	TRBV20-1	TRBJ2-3	CSAEGDKRTDTQYF
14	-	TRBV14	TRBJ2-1	CASSQNRASNEQFF
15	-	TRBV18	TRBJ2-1	CASSRRRGPYNEQFF